Detailed here is one T cell receptor (beta chain). Its antigen is still unknown. Assay used: immunoSEQ multiplex PCR; TCRdb lists only in-frame clones, some missing. The sample holds 55,000 to 80,000 clones, around 95% seen once. The sample comes from a study of cytomegalovirus exposure and HLA in healthy donors. Germline assignment: CDR1 SGHRS and CDR2 YFSETQ. Trimming left V 2 bases short and J 0 bases short, with 8 bases between. The CDR3 runs to 14 residues. Donors came from a validation cohort of approximately 110 subjects, distinct from the first 666-subject cohort. Study-wide points: Specific recognition of CMV antigens was confirmed in vitro for a few chains (all CMV-associated). Cytomegalovirus-associated TCR beta chains were listed, numbering approximately 150.

The TCR was taken from a man between 18 and 35 years old in good health and CMV-seropositive. This chain links TRBV5-1 with TRBJ1-2, with a tentative D call TRBD1 (5 bases). What was sequenced was PBMCs. This chain's CDR3 is CASSLDSTNYGYTF. The CDR3 nucleotides are TGCGCCAGCAGCTTAGACAGCACTAACTATGGCTACACCTTC.